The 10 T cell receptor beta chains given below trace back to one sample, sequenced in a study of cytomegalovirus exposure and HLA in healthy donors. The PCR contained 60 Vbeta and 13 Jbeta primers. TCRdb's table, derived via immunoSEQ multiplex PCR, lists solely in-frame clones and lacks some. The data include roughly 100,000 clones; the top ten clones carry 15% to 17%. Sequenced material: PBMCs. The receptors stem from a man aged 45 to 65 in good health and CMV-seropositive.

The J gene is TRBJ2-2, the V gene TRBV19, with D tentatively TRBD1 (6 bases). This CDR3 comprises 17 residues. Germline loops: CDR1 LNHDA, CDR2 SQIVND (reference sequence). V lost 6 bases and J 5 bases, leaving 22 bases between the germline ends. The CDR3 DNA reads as TGTGCCAGTAGAGATCCACCGGGACACACACTTACCGGGGAGCTGTTTTTT. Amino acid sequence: CASRDPPGHTLTGELFF.

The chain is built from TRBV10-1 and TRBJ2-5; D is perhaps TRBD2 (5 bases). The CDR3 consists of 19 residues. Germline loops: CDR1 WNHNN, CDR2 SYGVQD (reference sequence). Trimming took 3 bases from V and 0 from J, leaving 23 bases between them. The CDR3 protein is CASSEDRVGPDLYQETQYF. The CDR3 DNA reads TGCGCCAGCAGTGAAGATCGCGTAGGGCCGGACTTGTACCAAGAGACCCAGTACTTC.

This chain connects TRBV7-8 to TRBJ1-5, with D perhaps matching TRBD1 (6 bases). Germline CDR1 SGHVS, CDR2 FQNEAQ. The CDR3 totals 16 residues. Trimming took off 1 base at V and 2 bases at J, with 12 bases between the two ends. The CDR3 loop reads CASSLGSRGGNQPQHF. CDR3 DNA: TGTGCCAGCAGCTTAGGGAGCAGGGGTGGCAATCAGCCCCAGCATTTT.

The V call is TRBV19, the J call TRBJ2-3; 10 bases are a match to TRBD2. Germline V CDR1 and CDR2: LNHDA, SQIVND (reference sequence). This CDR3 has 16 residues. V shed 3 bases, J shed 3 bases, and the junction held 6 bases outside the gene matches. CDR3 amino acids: CASSILAGVGTDTQYF. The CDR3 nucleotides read TGTGCCAGTAGTATTCTAGCGGGAGTTGGTACAGATACGCAGTATTTT.

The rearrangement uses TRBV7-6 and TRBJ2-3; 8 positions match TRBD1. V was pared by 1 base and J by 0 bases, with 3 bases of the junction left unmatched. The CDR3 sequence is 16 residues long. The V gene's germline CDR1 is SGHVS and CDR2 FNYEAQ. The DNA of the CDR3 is TGTGCCAGCAGCTTAGTACAGGGGGGCAGCACAGATACGCAGTATTTT. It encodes CASSLVQGGSTDTQYF.

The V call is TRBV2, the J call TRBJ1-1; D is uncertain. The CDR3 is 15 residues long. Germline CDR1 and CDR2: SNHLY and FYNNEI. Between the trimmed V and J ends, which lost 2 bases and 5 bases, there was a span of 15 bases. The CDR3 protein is CASSESWAGGTEAFF. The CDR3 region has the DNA TGTGCCAGCAGTGAAAGCTGGGCAGGTGGGACTGAAGCTTTCTTT.

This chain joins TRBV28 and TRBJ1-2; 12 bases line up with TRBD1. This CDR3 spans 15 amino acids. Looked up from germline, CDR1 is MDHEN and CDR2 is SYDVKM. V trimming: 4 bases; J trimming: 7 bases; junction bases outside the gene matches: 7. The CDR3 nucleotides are TGTGCCAGCAGTTCCGCCGGGACAGGGGGCCTTGGCTACACCTTC. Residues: CASSSAGTGGLGYTF.

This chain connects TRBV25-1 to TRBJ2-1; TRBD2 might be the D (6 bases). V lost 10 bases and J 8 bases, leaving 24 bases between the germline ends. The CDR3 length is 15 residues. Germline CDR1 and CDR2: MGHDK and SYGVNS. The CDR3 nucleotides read TGTGCCACCGACAAAGGTTCAGGCGGGAACGATGAGCAGTTCTTC. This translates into CATDKGSGGNDEQFF.

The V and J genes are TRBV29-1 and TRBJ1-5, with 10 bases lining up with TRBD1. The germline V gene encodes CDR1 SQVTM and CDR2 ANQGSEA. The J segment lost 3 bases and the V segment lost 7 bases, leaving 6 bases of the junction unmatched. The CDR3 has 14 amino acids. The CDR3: CSGGQGLINQPQHF. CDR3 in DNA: TGCAGCGGGGGACAGGGGTTAATCAATCAGCCCCAGCATTTT.

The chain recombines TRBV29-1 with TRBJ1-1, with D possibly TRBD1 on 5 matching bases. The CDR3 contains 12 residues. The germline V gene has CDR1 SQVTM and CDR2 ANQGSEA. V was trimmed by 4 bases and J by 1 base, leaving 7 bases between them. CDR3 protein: CSVGGTNTEAFF. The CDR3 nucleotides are TGCAGCGTTGGCGGGACGAACACTGAAGCTTTCTTT. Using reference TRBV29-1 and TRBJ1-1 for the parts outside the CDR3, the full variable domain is SAVISQKPSRDICQRGTSLTIQCQVDSQVTMMFWYRQQPGQSLTLIATANQGSEATYESGFVIDKFPISRPNLTFSTLTVSNMSPEDSSIYLCSVGGTNTEAFFGQGTRLTVV.